The clone carrying this TCR beta chain was seen only a few times. Its antigen remains unidentified. Study-wide findings and caveats: The larger-cohort validation was restricted to a single TCR beta V-J rearrangement rather than whole repertoires.

The CDR3 has 18 residues. V was pared by 5 bases and J by 1 base, with 11 bases of the junction left unmatched. The germline V gene encodes CDR1 MNHEY and CDR2 SMNVEV (reference sequence). After constant-region reverse-primer amplification, full-length variable regions underwent semi-nested PCR with Nested Universal Primer A. TCRdb used MiXCR to reprocess the 5' RACE reads, holding one entry per CDR3 protein. The sample holds around 37,000 distinct CDR3 sequences; 29% are singletons and the top ten take about 3.7%. The receptor comes from a female donor with breast cancer. V usage is TRBV27 and J usage is TRBJ2-5, with TRBD2 matching over 12 bases. The source material was memory CD4+ T cells sorted from a lymph node. Specified subset: memory CD4+ T cells, CD4+CD45RO+CD25-. The CDR3 loop is CASSQTMAGLAGQETQYF. CDR3 DNA: TGTGCCAGCAGTCAAACTATGGCGGGACTAGCGGGCCAAGAGACCCAGTACTTC.